The clone carrying this T cell receptor beta chain showed up just once. In the original workflow: Using reference gene primer amplification, nucleated cell counts were estimated. TCRdb's table, derived via immunoSEQ multiplex PCR, lists solely in-frame clones and lacks some. The V and J calls and clone size were taken over from that table, and D and trimming were inferred from the DNA. The sample shows about 210,000 clones, 82% of them seen only once. Germline values: CDR1 ENHRY, CDR2 SYGVKD. The CDR3 loop spans 13 amino acids. The trim removed 2 bases at V and 4 bases at J, leaving 0 bases unmatched. This record belongs to a study of blood T cell repertoires in COVID-19. Study context: There were acute and convalescent COVID-19 samples, and they came from the United States, Italy and Spain. The cDNA or gDNA used as material had been derived from T cells, B-cell-depleted T cells, or PBMCs.

The V and J genes are TRBV10-3 and TRBJ1-2, with 8 bases fitting TRBD1. The sample was peripheral blood. This TCR was recovered from a woman aged 40 to 50 with acute or convalescent COVID-19. CDR3 loop: CAISEDRGYGYTF. The CDR3 coding sequence is TGTGCCATCAGTGAGGACAGGGGCTATGGCTACACCTTC.